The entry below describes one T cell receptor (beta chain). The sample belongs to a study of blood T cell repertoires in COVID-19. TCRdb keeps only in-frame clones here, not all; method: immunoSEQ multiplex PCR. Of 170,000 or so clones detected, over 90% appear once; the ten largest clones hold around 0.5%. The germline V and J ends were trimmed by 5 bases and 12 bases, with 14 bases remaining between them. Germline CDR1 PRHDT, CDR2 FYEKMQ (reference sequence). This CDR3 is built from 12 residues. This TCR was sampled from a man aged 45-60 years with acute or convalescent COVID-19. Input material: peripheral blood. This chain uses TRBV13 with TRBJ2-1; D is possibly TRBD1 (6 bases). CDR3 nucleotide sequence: TGTGCCAGCAGCGCCCGGACAGTAGGGCAGTTCTTC. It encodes CASSARTVGQFF.